This is a list of T cell receptor beta chains from one sample in a study of T cells in Graves' hyperthyroidism and ophthalmopathy. Via MiXCR, TCRdb re-called the multiplex PCR reads, giving one row per CDR3 protein. This sample has approximately 690,000 distinct CDR3 sequences; roughly 15% occur once, and the top ten carry approximately 13%. Source material: blood. These receptors were taken from a woman in her forties or fifties with Graves' ophthalmopathy. The CDR3 runs from the conserved cysteine through the conserved F or W. The D gene is left open where the match is weak. Expanded clones are given a class, and other clones once, few, many or no size at all.

V: TRBV5-5
J: TRBJ2-1
D: TRBD1
size: .
DNA: TGTGCCAGCAGCTCGGCTCGGGACAGGGGGGGGAATGAGCAGTTCTTC
CDR3: CASSSARDRGGNEQFF

V: TRBV6-2/TRBV6-3
J: TRBJ2-1
D: .
size: many
DNA: TGTGCCAGCAGTTCCCCGACTAGCAGGGGTTCCAATGAGCAGTTCTTC
CDR3: CASSSPTSRGSNEQFF

V: TRBV15
J: TRBJ2-3
D: .
size: .
DNA: TGTGCCACCAGCAGAGAGTGGGGCGGTACTATGGATACGCAGTATTTT
CDR3: CATSREWGGTMDTQYF

V: TRBV5-1
J: TRBJ1-3
D: .
size: few
DNA: TGCGCCAGCAGCCCGGGACGGAGCCTCTCTGGAAACACCATATATTTT
CDR3: CASSPGRSLSGNTIYF

V: TRBV12-3/TRBV12-4
J: TRBJ2-3
D: .
size: many
DNA: TGTGCCAGCAGTTTACTCGGGAGCCCCACAGATACGCAGTATTTT
CDR3: CASSLLGSPTDTQYF

V: TRBV5-1
J: TRBJ2-2
D: TRBD1
size: few
DNA: TGCGCCAGCAGCAATCCCCAGTCAAGTTCAGGGGGCACCGGGGAGCTGTTTTTT
CDR3: CASSNPQSSSGGTGELFF

V: TRBV14
J: TRBJ1-2
D: .
size: few
DNA: TGTGCCAGCAGCCAAGATTACAGCAGGACTGGCTACACCTTC
CDR3: CASSQDYSRTGYTF

V: TRBV5-1
J: TRBJ2-7
D: .
size: few
DNA: TGCGCCAGCAACCTCTACGAGCAGTACTTC
CDR3: CASNLYEQYF

V: TRBV5-1
J: TRBJ2-1
D: TRBD2
size: few
DNA: TGCGCCTCATTCGGAACTAGCGGGCCTTCGTATGAGCAGTTCTTC
CDR3: CASFGTSGPSYEQFF

V: TRBV29-1
J: TRBJ2-1
D: TRBD2
size: many
DNA: TGCAGCTCCGCCCCGCTAGCGGGAGTGGGGGAGCAGTTCTTC
CDR3: CSSAPLAGVGEQFF

V: TRBV2
J: TRBJ1-2
D: .
size: many
DNA: TGTGCCAGCAGTGAAAGGGAAATGGGTGGCTACACCTTC
CDR3: CASSEREMGGYTF

V: TRBV18
J: TRBJ2-7
D: .
size: many
DNA: TGTGCCAGCTCACCCGCGGGCACGGAGCAGTACTTC
CDR3: CASSPAGTEQYF

V: TRBV2
J: TRBJ2-7
D: TRBD2
size: .
DNA: TGTGCCAGCGGGGGACTAGCGGGAACCTACGAGCAGTACTTC
CDR3: CASGGLAGTYEQYF

V: TRBV7-2
J: TRBJ2-7
D: TRBD2
size: many
DNA: TGTGCCAGCAGCCTTACGACTCTTAGCGGGTACGAGCAGTACTTC
CDR3: CASSLTTLSGYEQYF

V: TRBV20-1
J: TRBJ2-1
D: TRBD2
size: many
DNA: TGCAGTGCTAGGACTAGCGGGATTTCCATCAATGAGCAGTTCTTC
CDR3: CSARTSGISINEQFF

V: TRBV5-1
J: TRBJ1-1
D: .
size: few
DNA: TGCGCCAGCAGCAAGGGGTTGGGCACTGAAGCTTTCTTT
CDR3: CASSKGLGTEAFF

V: TRBV28
J: TRBJ2-3
D: TRBD2
size: few
DNA: TGTGCCAGCAGTCCGTATGCGACTAGCGGGATCACAGATACGCAGTATTTT
CDR3: CASSPYATSGITDTQYF

V: TRBV7-3
J: TRBJ2-1
D: TRBD2
size: .
DNA: TGTGCCAGCAGCTTGGGACTAGCGAGGGCCAATGAGCAGTTCTTC
CDR3: CASSLGLARANEQFF

V: TRBV15
J: TRBJ1-4
D: .
size: .
DNA: TGTGCCACCAGCAGAGATCACCCCGGGCTCCTAGGTGAAAAACTGTTTTTT
CDR3: CATSRDHPGLLGEKLFF

V: TRBV6-2/TRBV6-3
J: TRBJ1-1
D: .
size: many
DNA: TGTGCCAGCAGGAAGGGTTTGAGGGCCCACACTGAAGCTTTCTTT
CDR3: CASRKGLRAHTEAFF

V: TRBV11-2
J: TRBJ2-1
D: .
size: .
DNA: TGTGCCAGCAGCTTAGTTTTGTGGGACACCGAATTCTACAATGAGCAGTTCTTC
CDR3: CASSLVLWDTEFYNEQFF

V: TRBV18
J: TRBJ1-1
D: .
size: many
DNA: TGTGCCAGCTCACTGGACAGAGCTGATGGCACTGAAGCTTTCTTT
CDR3: CASSLDRADGTEAFF

V: TRBV20-1
J: TRBJ1-5
D: .
size: .
DNA: TGCAGTGCTAGTAGGGGGGGCCGTACTCGTAGCGATCAGCCCCAGCATTTT
CDR3: CSASRGGRTRSDQPQHF

V: TRBV7-2
J: TRBJ2-1
D: .
size: many
DNA: TGTGCCAGCAGCCGTCCGGGACAAGAGCAGTTCTTC
CDR3: CASSRPGQEQFF

V: TRBV6-2/TRBV6-3
J: TRBJ2-5
D: .
size: many
DNA: TGTGCCAGCAGTTACTCGACCAGGGAGACCCAGTACTTC
CDR3: CASSYSTRETQYF

V: TRBV10-3
J: TRBJ2-7
D: TRBD1
size: .
DNA: TGTGCCATCAGTGCCGGGACAGGGTACTACGAGCAGTACTTC
CDR3: CAISAGTGYYEQYF

V: TRBV6-2/TRBV6-3
J: TRBJ1-1
D: .
size: .
DNA: TGTGCCAGCAGTTTCCGAGTGGGGGTAAACACTGAAGCTTTCTTT
CDR3: CASSFRVGVNTEAFF

V: TRBV11-2
J: TRBJ2-5
D: TRBD1
size: few
DNA: TGTGCCAGCAGCTTAGTGACAGGGGGTAGGGAGAAAGAGACCCAGTACTTC
CDR3: CASSLVTGGREKETQYF

V: TRBV9
J: TRBJ1-3
D: .
size: many
DNA: TGTGCCAGCAGCCCGTCGGACGCAGCCGGGAACACCATATATTTT
CDR3: CASSPSDAAGNTIYF

V: TRBV20-1
J: TRBJ1-1
D: .
size: many
DNA: TGCAGTGCTAGAGTCAGACAGAACACTGAAGCTTTCTTT
CDR3: CSARVRQNTEAFF

V: TRBV12-3/TRBV12-4
J: TRBJ1-2
D: .
size: many
DNA: TGTGCCAGCAGTTGGACGGAGAGTAGTGGCTACACCTTC
CDR3: CASSWTESSGYTF

V: TRBV5-5
J: TRBJ2-7
D: .
size: few
DNA: TGTGCCAGCAGCTTGAGTAGAGGGGGCTACGAGCAGTACTTC
CDR3: CASSLSRGGYEQYF

V: TRBV25-1
J: TRBJ2-3
D: .
size: few
DNA: TGTGCCAGCAGTGTCCACAGGGCCAGCACAGATACGCAGTATTTT
CDR3: CASSVHRASTDTQYF

V: TRBV19
J: TRBJ2-1
D: .
size: few
DNA: TGTGCCAGTAGAGGAGGAGGATCTTACAATGAGCAGTTCTTC
CDR3: CASRGGGSYNEQFF

V: TRBV2
J: TRBJ2-7
D: .
size: many
DNA: TGTGCCAGCAGTGAAGGCCCCCCGGGACCGAGCTACGAGCAGTACTTC
CDR3: CASSEGPPGPSYEQYF

V: TRBV2
J: TRBJ2-1
D: .
size: medium-sized
DNA: TGTGCCAGCAGTGAACCGGAGTGGGGAGAGCAGTTCTTC
CDR3: CASSEPEWGEQFF

V: TRBV6-1
J: TRBJ2-5
D: TRBD2
size: .
DNA: TGTGCCAGCAGTGAACAAGCTAGCGGGAGGCTGGACTTC
CDR3: CASSEQASGRLDF

V: TRBV6-1
J: TRBJ2-6
D: TRBD1
size: few
DNA: TGTGCCAGCAGTTACGAGGGGGCCTCACTGGGTGGGGCCAACGTCCTGACTTTC
CDR3: CASSYEGASLGGANVLTF

V: TRBV5-1
J: TRBJ2-7
D: .
size: many
DNA: TGCGCCAGCAGCTTGGCTCCAGCCTACGAGCAGTACTTC
CDR3: CASSLAPAYEQYF

V: TRBV18
J: TRBJ1-1
D: .
size: many
DNA: TGTGCCAGCTCACCAGGGTTGAACACTGAAGCTTTCTTT
CDR3: CASSPGLNTEAFF

V: TRBV4-1
J: TRBJ2-1
D: TRBD2
size: .
DNA: TGCGCCAGCAGCCAAGGGGGACTAGCGGGAAGGTACAATGAGCAGTTCTTC
CDR3: CASSQGGLAGRYNEQFF